What follows are 3 T cell receptor beta chains derived from one specimen sequenced in a study of T-cell reconstitution after alpha-beta-depleted transplantation in children listed by TCRdb under 2016. The method behind the library was PCR. Sequencing was carried out with an Illumina HiSeq 2500. Molecular barcoding was employed in the preparation of TCR libraries, with unique molecular identifiers being used to normalize TCRbeta repertoire quantification. TCRdb reprocessing: public reads trimmed at Q25 with fastp, clones called with MiXCR, in-frame beta chains kept. CDR3 protein duplicates are merged, each entry listing the most common genes and DNA. In this sample the table shows some 120,000 distinct CDR3 sequences, about 9.4% of which occur a single time. Of the sample, less than 45% falls within the top ten clones. The sample's treatment or condition, from its label and the paper: allogeneic hematopoietic cell transplantation with graft depleted of TCRalphabeta T cells and CD19 B cells.

The sample here was PBMCs, taken before TCRalphabeta/CD19-depleted stem cell transplant. The receptors come from a boy aged 2 to 10 with acute lymphoblastic leukemia, due to receive a stem cell transplant.

This clonotype turned up a few times. This chain uses TRBV7-3 with TRBJ2-1; D remains ambiguous. The CDR3 covers 15 residues. From germline, CDR1 is SGHTA and CDR2 FQGTGA. The germline V and J ends were trimmed by 1 base and 3 bases, with 10 bases remaining between them. As DNA, the CDR3 is TGTGCCAGCAGCTTAATTGGCCATAACTACAATGAGCAGTTCTTC. Translated: CASSLIGHNYNEQFF.

This clonotype was found many times. The chain links TRBV6-4 to TRBJ2-1; 10 nucleotides line up with TRBD2. V lost 5 bases, J lost 8 bases, and 6 bases stayed unmatched. The CDR3 sequence is 14 residues long. The germline V gene has CDR1 MRHNA and CDR2 SNTAGT. The CDR3: CASSPSGSQDEQFF. Written as DNA, the CDR3 is TGTGCCAGCAGTCCTAGCGGGAGTCAGGATGAGCAGTTCTTC.

The CDR3 DNA is TGTGCCAGCAGCCCCAAAGCGGGACTCCTGAACACTGAAGCTTTCTTT. This encodes CASSPKAGLLNTEAFF. The rearrangement uses TRBV5-6 and TRBJ1-1; TRBD1 might be the D (5 bases). This CDR3 contains 16 residues. From germline, CDR1 is SGHDT and CDR2 YYEEEE. The V end was cut by 4 bases, the J end by 0 bases, with 16 bases between. Full variable domain (missing parts from reference TRBV5-6 and TRBJ1-1): DAGVTQSPTHLIKTRGQQVTLRCSPKSGHDTVSWYQQALGQGPQFIFQYYEEEERQRGNFPDRFSGHQFPNYSSELNVNALLLGDSALYLCASSPKAGLLNTEAFFGQGTRLTVV.